Below, 29 T cell receptor beta chains from the same sample are listed, as sequenced in a study of identical twins. TCRdb re-called the 5' RACE reads through MiXCR, storing one row per CDR3 protein. This table has 690,000 or so distinct CDR3 sequences, over 8.5% appearing once. Separately, the same data were catalogued under a study of yellow fever vaccine responses in identical twins.

Material: PBMCs. Receptor source: a woman aged 18-29 years in good health.

This clonotype was seen repeatedly, ten times or more. The chain has TRBV4-2 and TRBJ1-1; D ambiguous. The CDR3 sequence is 16 residues long. Trimming removed 1 base at V and 0 bases at J, with 12 bases between. CDR1 and CDR2 from the germline V gene are LGHNA and YNFKEQ. CDR3 residues: CASSQGDLIMNTEAFF. DNA of the CDR3: TGTGCCAGCAGCCAAGGAGACTTGATCATGAACACTGAAGCTTTCTTT.

As to this clonotype: This may be a read error, as it is one base from a much larger clone. The J gene is TRBJ2-4, the V gene TRBV6-5; either TRBD1 or TRBD2 may fit D (5 bases each). Germline CDR1 is MNHEY and CDR2 is SVGAGI. The CDR3 runs to 14 residues. Between the trimmed V and J ends, which lost 6 bases and 0 bases, there was a span of 9 bases. The CDR3 reads CASRYGTAKNIQYF. CDR3 in DNA: TGTGCCAGCAGATACGGGACAGCCAAAAACATTCAGTACTTC.

This clonotype occurred many times. This chain joins TRBV24-1 and TRBJ2-3; 7 bases match TRBD2. CDR1 and CDR2 (germline): KGHDR, SFDVKD. Trimming at V came to 3 bases and at J to 1 base, leaving 9 bases not matched to a gene. This CDR3 has 17 amino acids. The CDR3 nucleotides read TGTGCCACCAGTGATCCCGACCCTAGCGGAGGCACAGATACGCAGTATTTT. Translated: CATSDPDPSGGTDTQYF.

The V gene is TRBV6-2 or TRBV6-3, the J gene TRBJ2-1, with D tentatively TRBD2 (5 bases). Germline V gene data show CDR1 as MNHEY and CDR2 as SVGEGT. The CDR3 has 15 amino acids. Deletions cut 6 bases from V and 5 bases from J, with 17 bases between. The CDR3 DNA follows: TGTGCCAGCAGCGAGGACTCGAGATGGGACAATGAGCAGTTCTTC. It yields the protein CASSEDSRWDNEQFF.

The chain carries TRBV12-3 or TRBV12-4 and TRBJ2-3; the D gene is possibly TRBD2 (5 bases). The CDR3 has 11 amino acids. The V end lost 10 bases, the J end lost 3 bases, and 8 bases lay between the germline ends. The CDR3 coding sequence is TGTGCCACCCGGAGGACAGATACGCAGTATTTT. Translating it yields CATRRTDTQYF.

This clonotype was seen a few times. This chain joins TRBV9 and TRBJ2-1; D unclear. CDR3 length equals 16 residues. The germline V and J ends were trimmed by 0 bases and 0 bases, with 10 bases remaining between them. Germline V CDR1 and CDR2: SGDLS, YYNGEE. CDR3 loop: CASSVDLTSSYNEQFF. In DNA, the CDR3 is TGTGCCAGCAGCGTAGATCTCACGAGCTCCTACAATGAGCAGTTCTTC. Full variable domain (outside the CDR3, taken from reference TRBV9 and TRBJ2-1): DSGVTQTPKHLITATGQRVTLRCSPRSGDLSVYWYQQSLDQGLQFLIQYYNGEERAKGNILERFSAQQFPDLHSELNLSSLELGDSALYFCASSVDLTSSYNEQFFGPGTRLTVL.

This clonotype was seen many times. The gene calls are TRBV7-9 and TRBJ2-3, with no clear D. Germline assignment: CDR1 SEHNR and CDR2 FQNEAQ (reference sequence). The CDR3 loop spans 14 amino acids. V was pared by 2 bases and J by 5 bases, with 11 bases between. In nucleotides, the CDR3 is TGTGCCAGCAGCTTATTCGGAGTTCAAGATACGCAGTATTTT. Protein sequence: CASSLFGVQDTQYF.

This clonotype occurred a few times. The V and J genes are TRBV20-1 and TRBJ1-6; D ambiguous. This CDR3 comprises 15 residues. Germline assignment: CDR1 DFQATT and CDR2 SNEGSKA (reference sequence). Trimming pared 6 bases from V and 0 bases from J, leaving 12 bases between. The CDR3 DNA is TGCAGTGCGTCGGACCGGAGCTCCTATAATTCACCCCTCCACTTT. Translated: CSASDRSSYNSPLHF.

J is TRBJ2-2 and V is TRBV10-3; 9 bases line up with TRBD1. Germline V gene lookup returns CDR1 ENHRY and CDR2 SYGVKD. The CDR3 length is 15 residues. With V trimmed by 5 bases and J by 4 bases, 5 bases remained unmatched. In nucleotides, the CDR3 is TGTGCCATCAGTACAGGGGGCAAGGGCACCGGGGAGCTGTTTTTT. As protein: CAISTGGKGTGELFF.

The chain joins TRBV4-1 to TRBJ2-3; D gene unclear. Germline CDR1 reads MGHRA; CDR2 reads YSYEKL. The ends were cut back, 1 base at V and 4 bases at J, with 12 bases in the middle. The length of the CDR3 is 15 residues. In DNA, the CDR3 is TGCGCCAGCAGCCAAGCTCTCGCGGATGCAGATACGCAGTATTTT. Encoded protein: CASSQALADADTQYF.

The V call is TRBV6-2 or TRBV6-3, the J call TRBJ2-7, with 13 bases fitting TRBD2. The germline V gene encodes CDR1 MNHEY and CDR2 SVGEGT. With V trimmed by 5 bases and J by 5 bases, 12 bases remained unmatched. CDR3 length equals 17 residues. CDR3 DNA: TGTGCCAGCAGTGTCCCCGTAGGACTAGCGGGAGCCCACGAGCAGTACTTC. This sequence encodes CASSVPVGLAGAHEQYF.

This clonotype has at least ten counts. This chain connects TRBV29-1 to TRBJ2-2; 9 bases align to TRBD1. The V gene end was trimmed by 6 bases and the J gene end by 4 bases; junction bases not matched to a gene: 9. The CDR3 has 15 residues. Looked up from germline, CDR1 is SQVTM and CDR2 is ANQGSEA. Here the CDR3 reads CSVPGQGRGTGELFF. In DNA form, the CDR3 reads TGCAGCGTGCCGGGACAGGGAAGAGGCACCGGGGAGCTGTTTTTT.

The sample holds many counts of this clonotype. This chain uses TRBV6-5 with TRBJ2-5; D is possibly TRBD1 (6 bases). This CDR3 has 14 amino acids. Germline V gene data show CDR1 as MNHEY and CDR2 as SVGAGI. Trimming took off 4 bases at V and 3 bases at J, with 12 bases between the two ends. CDR3 in amino acids: CASSSTGYKETQYF. CDR3 DNA sequence: TGTGCCAGCAGTTCCACAGGGTACAAAGAGACCCAGTACTTC.

V is TRBV7-9 and J is TRBJ2-3; TRBD2 matches 7 bases. J lost 1 base, V lost 10 bases, and 8 bases had no gene match. From germline, CDR1 is SEHNR and CDR2 FQNEAQ (reference sequence). The CDR3 has 14 residues. CDR3 nucleotides: TGTGCCACCCGACCGGGGGGTGGCACAGATACGCAGTATTTT. It codes for CATRPGGGTDTQYF.

The gene calls are TRBV7-2 and TRBJ2-3, with TRBD2 matching 9 bases. Per the germline V gene, CDR1 is SGHTA and CDR2 is FQGNSA. V trimming: 2 bases; J trimming: 1 base; junction bases outside the gene matches: 7. CDR3 length equals 17 residues. The CDR3 region has the DNA TGTGCCAGCAGCTTATTCCTAGCGGGATATGGCACAGATACGCAGTATTTT. Its protein is CASSLFLAGYGTDTQYF.

There are a few counts of this clonotype. The V and J genes are TRBV20-1 and TRBJ2-7; 13 bases are a match to TRBD2. Germline loops: CDR1 DFQATT, CDR2 SNEGSKA (reference sequence). The CDR3 loop spans 16 amino acids. V lost 0 bases and J lost 9; bases outside the gene matches: 11. For the CDR3, the DNA is TGCAGTGCTAGAGATTCTGGGACTAGCGGGATAAACCGGCAGTACTTC. It translates to CSARDSGTSGINRQYF.

This clonotype was found many times. The CDR3 DNA is TGCAGTGCTAGATCCCCTCCCACTAGCGGGGGGGGCAGGGAGACCCAGTACTTC. The encoded protein is CSARSPPTSGGGRETQYF. The chain recombines TRBV20-1 with TRBJ2-5, with 13 bases lining up with TRBD2. Trimming at V came to 2 bases and at J to 5 bases, leaving 14 bases not matched to a gene. Germline V gene data show CDR1 as DFQATT and CDR2 as SNEGSKA (reference sequence). The CDR3 runs to 18 residues.

This clonotype was counted only a few times. CDR3 region: CASSLSGKQTQYF. In nucleotides, the CDR3 is TGTGCCAGCAGTCTCAGCGGGAAGCAGACCCAGTACTTC. The chain joins TRBV11-2 to TRBJ2-5, with 7 nucleotides matching TRBD2. The V and J ends lost 6 bases and 6 bases, in that order; junction bases with no gene match: 7. In germline, CDR1 is SGHAT, CDR2 FQNNGV. This CDR3 has 13 amino acids.

The chain combines TRBV7-2 with TRBJ1-2; no reliable D call. The CDR3 covers 14 residues. CDR1 is SGHTA and CDR2 is FQGNSA in the germline V gene. V lost 2 bases to trimming and J lost 6 bases, with 13 bases between them. This chain's CDR3 is CASSLSDRRNGYTF. The CDR3 DNA reads TGTGCCAGCAGCTTATCGGATCGACGGAATGGCTACACCTTC.

The V gene is TRBV21-1, the J gene TRBJ2-7; TRBD1 reflects the table's D call only, with no check against the DNA. TRBV21-1 is noted as a pseudogene. The CDR3 runs 15 residues. Written as DNA, the CDR3 is TGTGCCAGCAGCACCTCGACAGGGGAGCCCTACGAGCAGTACTTC. Amino acids: CASSTSTGEPYEQYF.

The sample holds many counts of this clonotype. This sequence joins TRBV12-3 or TRBV12-4 and TRBJ2-2; possible D gene TRBD1, 6 bases. The CDR3 covers 13 residues. V lost 7 bases, J lost 3 bases, and 9 bases lay in between. CDR3 sequence reads: CASTGAYTGELFF. The CDR3 DNA reads TGTGCCAGCACAGGGGCCTACACCGGGGAGCTGTTTTTT.

V and J are TRBV21-1 and TRBJ2-3; the table names TRBD2, a call not compared with the DNA. TRBV21-1 is reported as a pseudogene. There are 16 residues in the CDR3. The CDR3: CASSKVVAGGPYTQYF. The CDR3 nucleotides read TGTGCCAGCAGCAAAGTTGTAGCGGGAGGGCCTTATACGCAGTATTTT.

This clonotype was seen ten or more times. The J gene is TRBJ2-1, the V gene TRBV6-2 or TRBV6-3; D not certain. CDR1 is MNHEY and CDR2 is SVGEGT in the germline V gene. There are 14 residues in the CDR3. V lost 5 bases and J lost 1, with 9 bases in between. The CDR3 sequence: CASSHNWSYNEQFF. CDR3 in DNA: TGTGCCAGCAGTCATAATTGGTCCTACAATGAGCAGTTCTTC.

The table lists this clonotype with many counts. The chain combines TRBV3-1 with TRBJ1-1; D call uncertain. This CDR3 spans 14 amino acids. Germline CDR1 is LGHDT and CDR2 is YNNKEL (reference sequence). Between the trimmed V and J ends, which lost 1 base and 1 base, there was a span of 7 bases. CDR3 DNA sequence: TGTGCCAGCAGCCAAGGTGCAGGGAACACTGAAGCTTTCTTT. It encodes CASSQGAGNTEAFF.

The chain couples TRBV7-8 to TRBJ1-4; D is ambiguous. The germline gives CDR1 SGHVS, CDR2 FQNEAQ. Trimming removed 1 base from V and 8 bases from J, with 5 bases in between. This CDR3 is 12 amino acids long. CDR3 amino acids: CASSLGREKLFF. The DNA of the CDR3 is TGTGCCAGCAGCTTAGGCCGCGAAAAACTGTTTTTT.

This clonotype has more than one count but fewer than ten. This rearrangement joins TRBV2 to TRBJ2-1, with TRBD1 matching 8 bases. The CDR3 consists of 17 residues. Trimming cost V 4 bases and J 7 bases; bases outside gene matches: 15. CDR1 and CDR2 from the germline V gene are SNHLY and FYNNEI. This CDR3 is CASSGGNQGARWNEQFF. CDR3 in DNA: TGTGCCAGCAGTGGGGGCAACCAGGGGGCGAGATGGAATGAGCAGTTCTTC.

This clonotype was observed many times. The chain is built from TRBV20-1 and TRBJ2-1; no clear D gene. CDR1 is DFQATT and CDR2 is SNEGSKA in the germline V gene (reference sequence). This CDR3 contains 14 residues. The germline V and J ends were trimmed by 0 bases and 0 bases, with 6 bases remaining between them. The CDR3 DNA reads as TGCAGTGCTAGAGAAGGGCGCTCCTACAATGAGCAGTTCTTC. Amino acid sequence: CSAREGRSYNEQFF.

The chain has TRBV24-1 and TRBJ2-7; perhaps TRBD1 as D (6 bases). Germline V gene data show CDR1 as KGHDR and CDR2 as SFDVKD. CDR3 size: 13 residues. V gave up 4 bases and J gave up 7 bases, with 13 bases separating them. The CDR3 DNA sequence: TGTGCCACCAGTGACCGACAGGTTGGGGAGCAGTACTTC. Its protein is CATSDRQVGEQYF.

This clonotype was recorded a few times. The chain has TRBV6-1 and TRBJ2-1, with a weak D call TRBD2 (6 bases). In germline, CDR1 is MNHNS, CDR2 SASEGT. V shed 6 bases and J shed 4 bases, with 16 bases lying between them. The CDR3 is made up of 15 amino acids. The CDR3 nucleotides are TGTGCCAGCAGGATAACGGGGGTCCCTTACAATGAGCAGTTCTTC. Translation: CASRITGVPYNEQFF.